The 8 T cell receptor beta chains given below trace back to one sample, sequenced in a study of blood T cell repertoires in COVID-19. Assay used: immunoSEQ multiplex PCR; TCRdb lists only in-frame clones, some missing. Here the sample spans some 290,000 clones, around nine tenths being singletons. Sequencing was done on a sample of peripheral blood. The source of these receptors is a woman aged 30 to 39 with COVID-19, enrolled during active disease.

This chain uses TRBV6-1 with TRBJ2-7; 10 bases agree with TRBD1. The length of the CDR3 is 15 residues. The trim removed 3 bases at V and 4 bases at J, leaving 6 bases unmatched. Germline V gene data show CDR1 as MNHNS and CDR2 as SASEGT. Here the CDR3 reads CASSDRQGARYEQYF. CDR3 coding DNA: TGTGCCAGCAGTGACAGACAGGGGGCTCGGTACGAGCAGTACTTC.

The rearrangement uses TRBV28 and TRBJ2-1; perhaps TRBD2 as D (5 bases). The CDR3 runs to 15 residues. V was cut by 5 bases and J by 0 bases, with 11 bases left in between. Germline-derived CDR1 and CDR2 are MDHEN and SYDVKM. CDR3 loop: CASSTLGSSYNEQFF. The CDR3 DNA reads as TGTGCCAGCAGTACCTTAGGGAGCTCCTACAATGAGCAGTTCTTC.

This clone came up a few times. V and J are TRBV27 and TRBJ2-2, with TRBD1 matching over 7 bases. The germline gives CDR1 MNHEY, CDR2 SMNVEV (reference sequence). V shed 5 bases, J shed 0 bases, and the junction held 3 bases outside the gene matches. The CDR3 runs 15 residues. CDR3 protein: CASSDRDTNTGELFF. The CDR3 DNA follows: TGTGCCAGCAGTGACAGGGACACGAACACCGGGGAGCTGTTTTTT.

The rearrangement uses TRBV6-2 or TRBV6-3 and TRBJ2-7, with 14 nucleotides matching TRBD2. Per germline, CDR1 MNHEY and CDR2 SVGEGT. The CDR3 extends over 16 amino acids. V shed 4 bases, J shed 2 bases, and the junction held 4 bases outside the gene matches. CDR3 amino acids: CASSSQGLAGAYEQYF. The CDR3 DNA reads TGTGCCAGCAGTTCCCAGGGACTAGCGGGGGCCTACGAGCAGTACTTC.

This chain uses TRBV28 with TRBJ2-1; 15 bases map to TRBD2. The CDR3 has 14 amino acids. With 8 bases clipped from V and 7 bases from J, the junction kept 3 bases outside the gene matches. CDR1 and CDR2 from the germline V gene are MDHEN and SYDVKM. The CDR3 sequence: CASLGTSGRNEQFF. The CDR3 region has the DNA TGTGCCAGCCTCGGGACTAGCGGGAGGAATGAGCAGTTCTTC.

This chain joins TRBV7-9 and TRBJ1-5; weak D call: TRBD1 (5 bases). Germline V gives CDR1 SEHNR, CDR2 FQNEAQ (reference sequence). The CDR3 runs 13 residues. V was pared by 5 bases and J by 7 bases, with 12 bases between. Written as DNA, the CDR3 is TGTGCCAGCAGCGCGGGGGGTACACAGCCCCAGCATTTT. Amino acids: CASSAGGTQPQHF.

The J gene is TRBJ2-7, the V gene TRBV7-9; 9 nucleotides line up with TRBD2. Germline-derived CDR1 and CDR2 are SEHNR and FQNEAQ (reference sequence). Trimming took 4 bases from V and 0 from J; bases not matched to a gene: 10. This CDR3 contains 17 residues. The chain's CDR3 is CASSSELAGVNSYEQYF. CDR3 DNA sequence: TGTGCCAGCAGCTCTGAACTAGCGGGTGTAAACTCCTACGAGCAGTACTTC.

The CDR3 reads CASNWLAGVNEQFF. The CDR3 DNA follows: TGTGCCAGCAATTGGCTAGCGGGTGTCAATGAGCAGTTCTTC. The V call is TRBV13, the J call TRBJ2-1; 8 bases fit TRBD2. Per germline, CDR1 PRHDT and CDR2 FYEKMQ (reference sequence). Trimming at V came to 7 bases and at J to 6 bases, leaving 8 bases not matched to a gene. This CDR3 is 14 amino acids long.